The sequence of this TCR beta chain was determined in a study of beta chain features in type 1 diabetes. Regarding the study as a whole: Moderately but significantly shorter TCRB CDR3s were found in Type 1 diabetes patients in all four CD4+ subsets.

What was sequenced were expressed TCRB transcripts, since all of the isolated RNA had been reverse transcribed. The table came from immunoSEQ multiplex PCR; TCRdb's copy has only in-frame clones and leaves some out. The sample yields a few hundred thousand clones, around 12% seen once. V was clipped by 6 bases and J by 4 bases; unmatched bases: 10. Germline-derived CDR1 and CDR2 are MDHEN and SYDVKM. The CDR3 length is 15 residues. This clone was seen more than once but under ten times. Its antigen remains unidentified. This clonotype originated in a woman between 18 and 30 years old with type 1 diabetes. The material sequenced was naive CD4+ T cells from blood. The chain couples TRBV28 to TRBJ1-1, with 8 bases matching TRBD1. DNA of the CDR3: TGTGCCAGCAGGGAAACCAGGGGGCAAGGCACTGAAGCTTTCTTT. Residues: CASRETRGQGTEAFF.